These 8 T cell receptor beta chains share one sample of origin, sequenced in a study of OX40 agonist ivuxolimab in advanced cancers. TCRdb's copy holds only in-frame clones and misses some; the assay was immunoSEQ multiplex PCR. The sample yields roughly 53,000 clones, roughly 84% seen once. The sequenced sample was CD4+ or CD8+ T cells sorted from blood, obtained in a trial of the OX40 agonist ivuxolimab. These receptors were taken from an adult with an advanced solid tumor such as melanoma, head and neck, liver or kidney cancer.

The CDR3: CASSPSQGIAEAFF. Written as DNA, the CDR3 is TGCGCCAGCAGCCCCTCACAGGGGATTGCTGAAGCTTTCTTT. The V and J genes are TRBV5-1 and TRBJ1-1; TRBD1 matches at 7 bases. Trimming took 4 bases from V and 6 from J; bases not matched to a gene: 9. Germline loops: CDR1 SGHRS, CDR2 YFSETQ. This CDR3 is 14 amino acids long. Full variable domain (missing parts from reference TRBV5-1 and TRBJ1-1): KAGVTQTPRYLIKTRGQQVTLSCSPISGHRSVSWYQQTPGQGLQFLFEYFSETQRNKGNFPGRFSGRQFSNSRSEMNVSTLELGDSALYLCASSPSQGIAEAFFGQGTRLTVV.

The V call is TRBV18, the J call TRBJ1-3, with unresolved D. The V gene's germline CDR1 is KGHSH and CDR2 LQKENI. CDR3 length: 16 amino acids. The V end lost 0 bases, the J end lost 0 bases, and 9 bases lay between the germline ends. CDR3 amino acids: CASSPPRGISGNTIYF. The CDR3 region has the DNA TGTGCCAGCTCACCACCCCGGGGTATCTCTGGAAACACCATATATTTT.

The rearrangement joins TRBV29-1 to TRBJ1-2; 8 bases fit TRBD1. The germline gives CDR1 SQVTM, CDR2 ANQGSEA. V was clipped by 3 bases and J by 7 bases; unmatched bases: 10. This CDR3 region has 14 residues. The CDR3: CSVDLQTGVGGYTF. The DNA of the CDR3 is TGCAGCGTTGACCTCCAGACAGGGGTGGGTGGCTACACCTTC. The whole variable domain, remainder taken from reference TRBV29-1 and TRBJ1-2, is SAVISQKPSRDICQRGTSLTIQCQVDSQVTMMFWYRQQPGQSLTLIATANQGSEATYESGFVIDKFPISRPNLTFSTLTVSNMSPEDSSIYLCSVDLQTGVGGYTFGSGTRLTVV.

This sequence joins TRBV15 and TRBJ1-5; perhaps TRBD1 as D (6 bases). This CDR3 region has 15 residues. V lost 0 bases to trimming and J lost 7 bases, with 13 bases between them. From germline, CDR1 is LNHNV and CDR2 YYDKDF (reference sequence). CDR3 sequence reads: CATSREGGGRQPQHF. CDR3 bases: TGTGCCACCAGCAGAGAGGGAGGGGGGAGGCAGCCCCAGCATTTT.

This chain's CDR3 is CASSLTHGLGTYEQFF. In DNA form, the CDR3 reads TGTGCCAGCAGCTTAACCCACGGACTAGGAACCTATGAGCAGTTCTTC. This chain joins TRBV7-3 and TRBJ2-1; the match to TRBD2 covers 7 bases. With 0 bases clipped from V and 8 bases from J, the junction kept 10 bases outside the gene matches. From germline, CDR1 is SGHTA and CDR2 FQGTGA. The CDR3 contains 16 residues.

The rearrangement links TRBV5-5 to TRBJ2-7; 13 bases are a match to TRBD2. Germline V CDR1 and CDR2: SGHKS, YYEKEE (reference sequence). This CDR3 spans 15 amino acids. The junction had 2 bases not matched to a gene; V was cut back by 4 bases and J by 1 base. CDR3 loop: CASSQGLAGSYEQYF. CDR3 sequence (DNA): TGTGCCAGCAGCCAGGGACTAGCGGGGTCCTACGAGCAGTACTTC.

The V and J genes are TRBV2 and TRBJ2-1; 11 bases are shared with TRBD2. The V and J ends lost 6 bases and 8 bases, in that order; junction bases with no gene match: 6. Germline V gene lookup returns CDR1 SNHLY and CDR2 FYNNEI. This CDR3 spans 14 amino acids. CDR3: CASSGTSGFDEQFF. The CDR3 region has the DNA TGTGCCAGCAGCGGGACTAGCGGATTCGATGAGCAGTTCTTC.

This chain connects TRBV10-3 to TRBJ2-1; D is uncertain. V lost 0 bases, J lost 7 bases, and 1 base lay in between. The CDR3 covers 11 residues. CDR1 ENHRY and CDR2 SYGVKD come from the germline V gene. The CDR3 DNA follows: TGTGCCATCAGTGAGTCTAATGAGCAGTTCTTC. Translation: CAISESNEQFF.